This TCR beta chain was sequenced for a study of blood T cell repertoires in COVID-19 (dated by TCRdb to about 2020). With regard to the full study: Samples covering the acute and convalescent phases of COVID-19 were provided by collaborators in the United States, Italy and Spain. Where available, HLA class I and class II types were obtained from metadata supplied by the sample provider rather than from assay-based typing. The repertoires were made available in a free public database intended to serve as a resource for research on the immune response to SARS-CoV-2. A de-identified subject ID, COVID-19 status, age in years and sex were almost always included in the sample metadata. The samples were drawn from the first 160 participants of the ongoing ImmuneRACE study and from 950 to 1,500 subjects provided by 6 global collaborators. Subjects who had been exposed to COVID-19, were actively infected with it, or had recovered from it provided the deeply sampled blood TCRbeta repertoires that made up the dataset. The material from the prospective study consisted of cDNA or gDNA derived from T cells, B-cell-depleted T cells, or PBMCs. Overall study results and their limits: The amount of clinical and demographic metadata varied by source and participant and was provided uncurated.

On this clone: The specificity of this receptor is unknown. No much larger clone exists at a distance of one base, and base qualities are not known.

TCRbeta CDR3 regions were amplified from genomic DNA using the immunoSEQ Assay, a bias-controlled multiplex PCR. The source study handled its data this way. The number of nucleated cells in each sample was estimated from the amplification of reference gene primers within the assay. To quantify the absolute abundance of each unique TCRbeta CDR3 rearrangement, sequence reads were collapsed and filtered. For each sample, productive Simpson clonality was calculated as the square root of Simpson's diversity index over productive rearrangements. TCRdb retrieved this table from immuneACCESS and kept in-frame rearrangements only. Not all clones are present; in checked studies, unresolved V genes account for under half, and no reason is known for the remainder. V and J calls and clone size are given by that table; D and trimming were obtained from the DNA. Counted in this sample were 200,000 to 300,000 clones; roughly 80% of them appeared once. Jointly, the top ten make up over 7.5% of the sample.

Trimming removed 1 base from V and 6 bases from J; the gene matches leave 10 bases unexplained. Measured from the cysteine to the phenylalanine, the CDR3 is 16 residues long. Only the CDR3 part of the read is kept: 48 bases, read in frame from the first base. CDR1 and CDR2, per the germline V gene (reference sequence), are LGHDT and YNNKEL. Each collaborating institution followed its own protocols to collect whole blood in K2EDTA tubes. Collaborator samples were shipped for TCRbeta analysis as frozen whole blood, isolated PBMCs, or DNA extracted from either sample type. The sample consisted of peripheral blood. The clonotype originates from an elderly woman with acute or convalescent COVID-19. The chain links TRBV3-1 (or the pseudogene TRBV3-2) with TRBJ1-2; 8 bases in the junction line up with TRBD1. The DNA is as follows: TGTGCCAGCAGCCAAGCGACCTCAGGGGGCGCCAATGGCTACACCTTC. Translation gives CASSQATSGGANGYTF.